These 29 T cell receptor beta chains share one sample of origin, sequenced in a study of T-cell reconstitution after alpha-beta-depleted transplantation in children. For TCRbeta, the library was prepared with unique molecular identifiers. Using its own MiXCR run on the PCR reads, TCRdb lists one record per CDR3 protein. The sample carries 190,000 or so distinct CDR3 sequences, approximately 6.6% recorded once. The sample here was PBMCs from the stem cell graft donor, taken from the stem cell graft. Every receptor here comes from a human donor who donated a stem cell graft to a child with Wiskott-Aldrich syndrome.

The rearrangement joins TRBV18 to TRBJ2-3; D uncertain. Germline CDR1 KGHSH, CDR2 LQKENI. Trimming took off 3 bases at V and 2 bases at J, with 9 bases between the two ends. The length of the CDR3 is 14 residues. The CDR3 loop reads CASSPPRFTDTQYF. In nucleotides, the CDR3 is TGTGCCAGCTCACCCCCCCGTTTCACAGATACGCAGTATTTT.

This clonotype was seen ten or more times. V and J are TRBV6-2 or TRBV6-3 and TRBJ2-7; D gene uncertain. CDR1 is MNHEY, CDR2 SVGEGT, per germline. The CDR3 sequence is 16 residues long. The germline V and J ends were trimmed by 2 bases and 0 bases, with 14 bases remaining between them. The DNA for the CDR3 is TGTGCCAGCAGTTACGACACTGTAGCACACTCCTACGAGCAGTACTTC. The encoded protein is CASSYDTVAHSYEQYF.

This clonotype was found many times. The chain recombines TRBV28 with TRBJ2-1, with D possibly TRBD1 on 6 matching bases. The CDR3 totals 15 residues. CDR1 is MDHEN, CDR2 SYDVKM, per germline. V was clipped by 6 bases and J by 1 base, with 13 bases between them. The CDR3 sequence: CASRPGTRSYNEQFF. CDR3 DNA: TGTGCCAGCAGGCCCGGGACACGGTCCTACAATGAGCAGTTCTTC.

The rearrangement joins TRBV18 to TRBJ2-7, with a tentative D call TRBD2 (5 bases). This CDR3 region has 11 residues. Germline V gene data show CDR1 as KGHSH and CDR2 as LQKENI. Trimming pared 5 bases from V and 7 bases from J, leaving 9 bases between. The CDR3: CASSSSGEQYF. The CDR3 nucleotides read TGTGCCAGCTCATCTTCGGGGGAGCAGTACTTC.

The chain has TRBV20-1 and TRBJ2-5; the D is unclear. This CDR3 has 13 amino acids. Germline lookup yields CDR1 DFQATT and CDR2 SNEGSKA (reference sequence). The V end was cut by 4 bases, the J end by 3 bases, with 12 bases between. In nucleotides, the CDR3 is TGCAGTGCTACTCCCCCCCATGAAGAGACCCAGTACTTC. Its translation is CSATPPHEETQYF.

This clonotype has ten or more counts. This sequence joins TRBV27 and TRBJ1-2; D might be TRBD1 (5 bases). Germline CDR1 and CDR2: MNHEY and SMNVEV (reference sequence). Trimming pared 1 base from V and 13 bases from J, leaving 13 bases between. The CDR3 spans 12 residues. CDR3 coding DNA: TGTGCCAGCAGTTTATATGGGACTTTTCTCACCTTC. It yields the protein CASSLYGTFLTF.

In this sample, this clonotype turned up many times. V is TRBV5-1 and J is TRBJ1-4; possibly TRBD1 for D (6 bases). The CDR3 extends over 14 amino acids. The V and J ends lost 3 bases and 4 bases respectively, with 10 bases between them. Per the germline V gene, CDR1 is SGHRS and CDR2 is YFSETQ. CDR3 in amino acids: CASSSDRNNEKLFF. CDR3 sequence (DNA): TGCGCCAGCAGCTCCGACAGGAATAATGAAAAACTGTTTTTT.

The rearrangement uses TRBV18 and TRBJ2-7, with D tentatively TRBD1 (6 bases). V lost 4 bases, J lost 6 bases, and 13 bases lay in between. The CDR3 spans 13 residues. Germline CDR1 and CDR2: KGHSH and LQKENI. DNA for the CDR3: TGTGCCAGCTCACGGGACACTACCGCCGAGCAGTACTTC. Its translation: CASSRDTTAEQYF.

This clonotype was seen many times. CDR3 coding DNA: TGCGCCAGCAGCTTGGCGTCAGGGGGAAGCTCCTACGAGCAGTACTTC. It specifies CASSLASGGSSYEQYF. The gene calls are TRBV5-1 and TRBJ2-7; TRBD1 aligns across 7 bases. The V segment lost 0 bases and the J segment 0 bases; nucleotides outside the gene matches: 6. The CDR3 loop spans 16 amino acids. Germline V CDR1 and CDR2: SGHRS, YFSETQ.

This clonotype was detected ten times or more. This chain joins TRBV4-1 and TRBJ2-3, with 7 bases aligning to TRBD2. In germline, CDR1 is MGHRA, CDR2 YSYEKL. CDR3 size: 17 residues. J lost 7 bases, V lost 1 base, and 14 bases had no gene match. CDR3 DNA: TGCGCCAGCAGCCAAGGTCCCCGGGGGGAGTTGCAAAATACGCAGTATTTT. It yields the protein CASSQGPRGELQNTQYF.

The chain carries TRBV12-3 or TRBV12-4 and TRBJ2-6; maybe TRBD1 (6 bases). This CDR3 comprises 18 residues. Trimming took off 5 bases at V and 0 bases at J, with 17 bases between the two ends. The chain's CDR3 is CASSRQGQVRSGANVLTF. The CDR3 nucleotides read TGTGCCAGCAGTCGTCAGGGGCAGGTGCGCTCTGGGGCCAACGTCCTGACTTTC.

This clonotype occurred many times. The chain has TRBV12-3 or TRBV12-4 and TRBJ1-2; tentative D call: TRBD1 (5 bases). The CDR3 extends over 13 amino acids. Trimming took off 5 bases at V and 1 base at J, with 8 bases between the two ends. CDR3 region: CASSTDSNYGYTF. CDR3 in DNA: TGTGCCAGCAGTACCGACAGTAACTATGGCTACACCTTC.

Many counts were recorded for this clonotype. This chain uses TRBV5-1 with TRBJ2-1, with 8 nucleotides matching TRBD2. Germline V lookup: CDR1 SGHRS, CDR2 YFSETQ. The CDR3 runs 17 residues. Trimming cost V 4 bases and J 0 bases; bases outside gene matches: 9. In nucleotides, the CDR3 is TGCGCCAGCAGCGCCGGGACTAGAGGCCGCTCCTACAATGAGCAGTTCTTC. This gives the protein CASSAGTRGRSYNEQFF. Together with reference TRBV5-1 and TRBJ2-1, the CDR3 gives the full variable domain: KAGVTQTPRYLIKTRGQQVTLSCSPISGHRSVSWYQQTPGQGLQFLFEYFSETQRNKGNFPGRFSGRQFSNSRSEMNVSTLELGDSALYLCASSAGTRGRSYNEQFFGPGTRLTVL.

This clonotype was observed at least ten times. The rearrangement links TRBV28 to TRBJ2-5; 8 bases are shared with TRBD1. V shed 6 bases and J 3 bases; nucleotides not matched to a gene: 12. Germline CDR1 MDHEN, CDR2 SYDVKM. The CDR3 has 16 residues. The CDR3 coding sequence is TGTGCCAGCAGGCTCGGACAGGGCGGGTACGAAGAGACCCAGTACTTC. Its translation: CASRLGQGGYEETQYF.

This rearrangement joins TRBV29-1 to TRBJ2-3; D ambiguous. Trimming shortened V by 5 bases and J by 2 bases, and 14 bases separated the two germline ends. Germline V lookup: CDR1 SQVTM, CDR2 ANQGSEA. The CDR3 loop spans 14 amino acids. The CDR3 loop reads CSVSHWGNTDTQYF. CDR3 bases: TGCAGCGTTTCTCACTGGGGAAACACAGATACGCAGTATTTT.

V usage is TRBV20-1 and J usage is TRBJ2-5; 12 bases agree with TRBD2. V dropped 3 bases and J dropped 0; count of bases not matched to a gene: 14. Germline V gene lookup returns CDR1 DFQATT and CDR2 SNEGSKA (reference sequence). This CDR3 has 19 residues. CDR3 in amino acids: CSASGSSGRVDMYQETQYF. CDR3 coding DNA: TGCAGTGCTAGTGGGTCTAGCGGGAGGGTGGATATGTACCAAGAGACCCAGTACTTC.

The table lists this clonotype with a few counts. The gene calls are TRBV6-6 and TRBJ2-7; D could derive from TRBD1 or TRBD2 (5 bases each). Germline CDR1 and CDR2: MNHNY and SVGAGI (reference sequence). V gave up 5 bases and J gave up 5 bases, with 13 bases separating them. The CDR3 has 13 residues. As DNA, the CDR3 is TGTGCCAGCAGTCCGGGGCTCACCCACGAGCAGTACTTC. Translation gives CASSPGLTHEQYF.

This rearrangement joins TRBV12-3 or TRBV12-4 to TRBJ1-5, with 7 bases fitting TRBD1. Germline trimming cut 5 bases from V and 0 bases from J; bases unmatched to any gene: 4. This CDR3 comprises 15 residues. CDR3 sequence reads: CASSPQGHSNQPQHF. As DNA, the CDR3 is TGTGCCAGCAGTCCACAGGGGCATAGCAATCAGCCCCAGCATTTT.

The J gene is TRBJ1-3, the V gene TRBV7-6; 10 nucleotides align to TRBD1. This CDR3 comprises 16 residues. Germline-derived CDR1 and CDR2 are SGHVS and FNYEAQ. The trim removed 2 bases at V and 3 bases at J, leaving 4 bases unmatched. CDR3 protein: CASSLRQGADGNTIYF. The CDR3 DNA is TGTGCCAGCAGCTTAAGACAGGGGGCGGATGGAAACACCATATATTTT.

This clonotype was counted ten times or more. This chain connects TRBV6-5 to TRBJ2-7, with TRBD2 identical over 7 bases. The V and J ends lost 6 bases and 6 bases, in that order; junction bases with no gene match: 8. The CDR3 is 13 residues long. Germline V gives CDR1 MNHEY, CDR2 SVGAGI. The CDR3, as DNA: TGTGCCAGCAGACTCGGGGGGATTAGCGAGCAGTACTTC. This codes for CASRLGGISEQYF.

In this sample, this clonotype turned up many times. V usage is TRBV7-9 and J usage is TRBJ1-6; 7 nucleotides agree with TRBD1. The V segment lost 6 bases and the J segment 10 bases; nucleotides outside the gene matches: 9. The CDR3 loop spans 14 amino acids. CDR1 is SEHNR, CDR2 FQNEAQ, per germline (reference sequence). This CDR3 reads CASSFDRVHSPLHF. For the CDR3, the DNA is TGTGCCAGCAGTTTCGACAGGGTGCACTCACCCCTCCACTTT. The whole variable domain, remainder taken from reference TRBV7-9 and TRBJ1-6, is DTGVSQNPRHKITKRGQNVTFRCDPISEHNRLYWYRQTLGQGPEFLTYFQNEAQLEKSRLLSDRFSAERPKGSFSTLEIQRTEQGDSAMYLCASSFDRVHSPLHFGNGTRLTVT.

This clonotype has a count of ten or more. The V call is TRBV5-1, the J call TRBJ2-3; TRBD1 aligns across 8 bases. Germline-derived CDR1 and CDR2 are SGHRS and YFSETQ. This CDR3 has 13 amino acids. V lost 4 bases, J lost 3 bases, and 1 base stayed unmatched. CDR3 DNA: TGCGCCAGCAGCAGGGACAGGACAGATACGCAGTATTTT. This encodes CASSRDRTDTQYF.

This clonotype was seen many times. V usage is TRBV11-2 and J usage is TRBJ2-2; perhaps TRBD2 as D (6 bases). V lost 1 base and J lost 4, with 16 bases in between. The CDR3 extends over 17 amino acids. Germline CDR1 is SGHAT and CDR2 is FQNNGV. Here the CDR3 reads CASSLARVSGSTGELFF. DNA of the CDR3: TGTGCCAGCAGCTTAGCAAGGGTTAGCGGAAGCACCGGGGAGCTGTTTTTT.

This clonotype has at least ten counts. The chain has TRBV12-3 or TRBV12-4 and TRBJ2-1; D tentatively fits TRBD1 or TRBD2 (6 bases each). The CDR3 is made up of 13 amino acids. V was shortened by 5 bases and J by 4 bases, with 9 bases between the two germline ends. The CDR3, as DNA: TGTGCCAGCAGTGAGGGGGGATACAATGAGCAGTTCTTC. Amino acids: CASSEGGYNEQFF.

In this sample, this clonotype turned up many times. This chain joins TRBV20-1 and TRBJ2-1; D perhaps matches TRBD2 (6 bases). The germline CDR1 and CDR2 sequences are DFQATT and SNEGSKA (reference sequence). The CDR3 is made up of 16 amino acids. Deletions cut 0 bases from V and 4 bases from J, with 16 bases between. CDR3 sequence reads: CSARDQRLVSYNEQFF. For the CDR3, the DNA is TGCAGTGCTAGAGATCAGAGACTAGTAAGTTACAATGAGCAGTTCTTC.

The table lists this clonotype with many counts. J is TRBJ2-3 and V is TRBV24-1; D not certain. V gave up 1 base and J gave up 3 bases, with 4 bases separating them. Germline V gene sequence: CDR1 KGHDR, CDR2 SFDVKD. The CDR3 sequence is 13 residues long. DNA for the CDR3: TGTGCCACCAGTGATTTAAGTACAGATACGCAGTATTTT. Translating gives CATSDLSTDTQYF.

In this sample, this clonotype turned up many times. The rearrangement uses TRBV20-1 and TRBJ1-1, with D perhaps TRBD1 (5 bases). The CDR3 length is 15 residues. Germline V gives CDR1 DFQATT, CDR2 SNEGSKA (reference sequence). Trimming took 2 bases from V and 1 from J, leaving 14 bases between them. This CDR3 is CSARRTNRPNTEAFF. The CDR3 DNA reads as TGCAGTGCTAGACGAACTAACAGGCCGAACACTGAAGCTTTCTTT.

This clonotype has a count of ten or more. The rearrangement joins TRBV15 to TRBJ2-7; D may match TRBD1 or TRBD2 (5 bases each). Germline V gives CDR1 LNHNV, CDR2 YYDKDF (reference sequence). The CDR3 totals 14 residues. V was pared by 0 bases and J by 2 bases, with 8 bases between. In DNA, the CDR3 is TGTGCCACCAGCAGAGATCCGGGGCCCTACGAGCAGTACTTC. The encoded protein is CATSRDPGPYEQYF.

The sample holds many counts of this clonotype. This rearrangement joins TRBV5-1 to TRBJ2-5; no clear D gene. Deletions cut 0 bases from V and 2 bases from J, with 5 bases between. The CDR3 runs to 13 residues. The germline V gene has CDR1 SGHRS and CDR2 YFSETQ. This chain's CDR3 is CASSLVGQETQYF. The CDR3, as DNA: TGCGCCAGCAGCTTGGTAGGACAAGAGACCCAGTACTTC.